This T cell receptor (beta chain) is from a study of radiotherapy plus CTLA-4 blockade in lung cancer. About the research overall: Among enrolled patients, under 20% responded and roughly 31% achieved disease control.

Method: immunoSEQ multiplex PCR; TCRdb's copy keeps in-frame clones and lacks some. This table has around 80,000 clones, less than 85% appearing once. V was pared by 7 bases and J by 0 bases, with 3 bases of the junction left unmatched. Germline V CDR1 and CDR2: MDHEN, SYDVKM. CDR3 length equals 13 residues. Overall study results and limits: Increased serum interferon-beta after radiation also reportedly predicted response strongly. In blood, tumor-derived TCR clones expanded after radiotherapy plus ipilimumab.

This clone appeared a few times. Antigen unknown. CTLA-4 blockade with ipilimumab, together with focal radiation, was given to patients with chemo-refractory metastatic non-small-cell lung cancer. The chain is built from TRBV28 and TRBJ2-7; 7 bases line up with TRBD2. The material was peripheral blood, obtained from a patient treated with radiotherapy plus ipilimumab. The TCR comes from a human donor with non-small cell lung cancer who had stable disease on radiotherapy plus ipilimumab. The chain's CDR3 is CASTWGGSYEQYF. The CDR3 nucleotides read TGTGCCAGCACCTGGGGGGGCTCCTACGAGCAGTACTTC.